A selection of T cell receptor beta chains follows, all from one sample in a study of control samples from healthy donors and cancer patients. The assay was immunoSEQ multiplex PCR, and TCRdb's table has in-frame clones only and misses some. There are approximately 180,000 clones in the sample; 90% to 95% occur only once, and 1.3% to 1.5% lies in the top ten. Sequenced input: blood. These receptors were collected from a woman younger than 35 in good health. Both conserved end residues are part of each CDR3. The D gene is left open where the match is weak. Not every row has a clone size; where given, it reads once, few, many or a size class.

TRBV19	NA	NA	TRBJ1-2	CASSIEGGRGYTF	TGTGCCAGTAGTATAGAGGGAGGTCGGGGCTACACCTTC
TRBV21-1	NA	NA	TRBJ1-2	CASSRWRCGYTF	TGTGCCAGCAGCAGGTGGAGGTGTGGCTACACCTTC
TRBV25-1	NA	NA	TRBJ2-1	CASSGTTNSYNEQFF	TGTGCCAGCAGTGGAACGACGAATAGCTACAATGAGCAGTTCTTC
TRBV19	NA	NA	TRBJ1-2	CASSLIWVDYGYTF	TGTGCCAGTAGTTTAATCTGGGTAGACTATGGCTACACCTTC
TRBV12-3/TRBV12-4	TRBD1	NA	TRBJ2-7	CASSSTGGYEQYF	TGTGCCAGCAGCTCTACAGGGGGCTACGAGCAGTACTTC
TRBV5-1	NA	NA	TRBJ2-7	CASSLLDLSEQYF	TGCGCCAGCAGCTTACTAGACCTTAGCGAGCAGTACTTC
TRBV13	NA	NA	TRBJ2-7	CASSLVYSTGRYEQYF	TGTGCCAGCAGCTTAGTTTATTCGACCGGGCGATACGAGCAGTACTTC
TRBV18	NA	NA	TRBJ1-4	CASSSSVSSVGTNEKLFF	TGTGCCAGCTCATCCTCCGTTTCGTCGGTAGGAACTAATGAAAAACTGTTTTTT
TRBV5-4	TRBD1	few	TRBJ1-2	CASSLKAGGNSNYGYTF	TGTGCCAGCAGCTTGAAGGCAGGGGGCAACTCTAACTATGGCTACACCTTC
TRBV7-9	TRBD2	NA	TRBJ2-5	CASSLNGRGGETQYF	TGTGCCAGCAGCTTAAATGGGAGGGGTGGAGAGACCCAGTACTTC